This T cell receptor beta chain appears in the sequencing data of a study of blood T cell repertoires in COVID-19 (TCRdb year 2020). Some background on the complete study: Samples covering the acute and convalescent phases of COVID-19 were provided by collaborators in the United States, Italy and Spain. The material from the prospective study consisted of cDNA or gDNA derived from T cells, B-cell-depleted T cells, or PBMCs. Subjects who had been exposed to COVID-19, were actively infected with it, or had recovered from it provided the deeply sampled blood TCRbeta repertoires that made up the dataset. A freely available public database, intended as a resource for researchers studying the immune response to SARS-CoV-2, is where the repertoires were released. The samples were drawn from two sources: the first 160 participants of the ongoing ImmuneRACE study, and 1,000 to 1,500 subjects contributed by 6 global collaborators. A de-identified subject ID, COVID-19 status, age in years and sex were almost always included in the sample metadata. HLA class I and class II types, where available, came from metadata supplied by the sample provider rather than from assay-based typing. The research as a whole found: The quantity of clinical and demographic metadata differed by source and by participant and was supplied without curation.

There are 14 amino acids in the CDR3, from cysteine to phenylalanine inclusive. Solely the CDR3 DNA is kept, with 42 bases framed from the first base. Here V drops 4 bases and J drops 5 bases, and the junction holds 6 bases not matched to any gene. CDR1 is given as SGHDN and CDR2 as FVKESK, both from the germline V gene. About this clone itself: Its antigen remains undetermined. One base away there is no much larger clone; base qualities are not given.

TCRbeta CDR3 regions were amplified from genomic DNA by means of the immunoSEQ Assay, a bias-controlled multiplex PCR. In the paper's pipeline: The number of nucleated cells in each sample was estimated by amplification of reference gene primers within the assay. Sequence reads were collapsed and filtered to measure the absolute abundance of every unique TCRbeta CDR3 rearrangement. For each sample, productive Simpson clonality was calculated by taking the square root of Simpson's diversity index across productive rearrangements. This immuneACCESS table, as held by TCRdb, lists in-frame sequences with V and J called but not all clones. Of the missing ones, under half trace to an unresolved V gene in checked studies; the others have no known cause. That table gives V, J and clone size, and the DNA gave D and trimming. The sample contains about 220,000 clones, around 82% of them found a single time. 7% to 8.5% of the sample lies in the top ten.

Each collaborating institution followed its own protocols to collect whole blood in K2EDTA tubes. For TCRbeta analysis, collaborators shipped samples as frozen whole blood, isolated PBMCs, or DNA extracted from either of those sample types. The clonotype was recovered from a woman in her seventies with acute or convalescent COVID-19. Rearrangement joined TRBV14 to TRBJ1-2; 8 central nucleotides agree with TRBD1. The specimen was peripheral blood. The CDR3 loop reads CASSRTQGEYGYTF. Here is the DNA: TGTGCCAGCAGCCGGACACAGGGGGAATATGGCTACACCTTC.